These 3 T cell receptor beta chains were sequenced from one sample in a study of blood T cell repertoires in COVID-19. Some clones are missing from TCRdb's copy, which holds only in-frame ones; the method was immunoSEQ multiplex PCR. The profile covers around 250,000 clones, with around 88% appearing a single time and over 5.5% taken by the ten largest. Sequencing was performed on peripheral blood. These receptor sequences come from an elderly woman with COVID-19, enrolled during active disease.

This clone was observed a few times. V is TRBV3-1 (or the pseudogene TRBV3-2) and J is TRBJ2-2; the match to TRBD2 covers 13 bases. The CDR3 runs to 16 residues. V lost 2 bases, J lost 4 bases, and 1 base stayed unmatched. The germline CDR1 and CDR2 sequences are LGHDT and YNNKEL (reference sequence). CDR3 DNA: TGTGCCAGCAGCCAAAGGACTAGCGGGGGCACCGGGGAGCTGTTTTTT. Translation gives CASSQRTSGGTGELFF.

Here the CDR3 reads CASSMAGGQGGRTDTQYF. Written as DNA, the CDR3 is TGTGCCAGTAGTATGGCGGGGGGACAGGGTGGCCGCACAGATACGCAGTATTTT. The V call is TRBV19, the J call TRBJ2-3; a possible D gene is TRBD1 (9 bases). The germline gives CDR1 LNHDA, CDR2 SQIVND (reference sequence). Trimming stripped 3 bases from V and 1 base from J, with 20 bases between. This CDR3 spans 18 amino acids.

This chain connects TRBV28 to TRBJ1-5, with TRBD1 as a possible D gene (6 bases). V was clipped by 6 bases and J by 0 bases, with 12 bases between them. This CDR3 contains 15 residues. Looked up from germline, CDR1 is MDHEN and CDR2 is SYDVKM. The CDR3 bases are TGTGCCAGCAGATCAGACAGGTATAGCAATCAGCCCCAGCATTTT. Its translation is CASRSDRYSNQPQHF.